The 23 T cell receptor beta chains reported below all come from one sample, sequenced in a study of CD8+ T cells in alopecia areata. Following extraction, RNA underwent reverse transcription to cDNA, which served as the sequencing template. Sequenced by immunoSEQ multiplex PCR; TCRdb stores in-frame clones only, minus some. The sample records hundreds of thousands of clones, approximately 72% being singletons. Sample treatment: oral pan-JAK inhibitor, 5-10 mg twice daily. The specimen was CD4+ T cells sorted from blood, collected around week 46, from a patient treated with tofacitinib. These receptors came from a human donor with alopecia areata.

The chain uses TRBV29-1 and TRBJ1-1; D unresolved. CDR1 and CDR2 from the germline V gene are SQVTM and ANQGSEA. This CDR3 comprises 13 residues. V was trimmed by 4 bases and J by 0 bases, leaving 9 bases between them. The CDR3 spells CSVGRRMNTEAFF. The CDR3 DNA reads as TGCAGCGTTGGAAGACGGATGAACACTGAAGCTTTCTTT. The full variable domain, completed using reference TRBV29-1 and TRBJ1-1, is SAVISQKPSRDICQRGTSLTIQCQVDSQVTMMFWYRQQPGQSLTLIATANQGSEATYESGFVIDKFPISRPNLTFSTLTVSNMSPEDSSIYLCSVGRRMNTEAFFGQGTRLTVV.

The chain combines TRBV9 with TRBJ2-2, with D possibly matching TRBD1 (6 bases). The CDR3 contains 15 residues. Germline CDR1 and CDR2: SGDLS and YYNGEE. V lost 0 bases and J lost 4, with 10 bases in between. The CDR3 coding sequence is TGTGCCAGCAGCGTAGGCCAGGGGACCACCGGGGAGCTGTTTTTT. Amino acids: CASSVGQGTTGELFF.

This clone appeared a few times. At the DNA level, this CDR3 is encoded by other sequences in the same sample as well. The gene calls are TRBV7-2 and TRBJ2-7, with unresolved D. Germline CDR1 SGHTA, CDR2 FQGNSA. The V and J ends lost 1 base and 4 bases respectively, with 8 bases between them. The CDR3 spans 13 residues. The CDR3 DNA sequence: TGTGCCAGCAGCTTAGACCGTTTGTACGAGCAGTACTTC. It codes for CASSLDRLYEQYF.

The gene calls are TRBV7-2 and TRBJ1-6, with TRBD1 as a possible D gene (5 bases). Trimming removed 3 bases from V and 7 bases from J, with 16 bases in between. The CDR3 sequence is 16 residues long. Germline V gene data show CDR1 as SGHTA and CDR2 as FQGNSA. In DNA, the CDR3 is TGTGCCAGCAGCTTTAATTGGGACCGGAAAAATTCACCCCTCCACTTT. It yields the protein CASSFNWDRKNSPLHF.

This clone occurred once. The genes are TRBV30 and TRBJ2-1; D unresolved. The germline V gene has CDR1 GTSNPN and CDR2 SVGIG (reference sequence). The V and J ends lost 3 bases and 3 bases respectively, with 21 bases between them. The CDR3 has 17 residues. CDR3 sequence (DNA): TGTGCCTGGAGCCGAATCGAGGTTGGCCCCAGCTACAATGAGCAGTTCTTC. It encodes CAWSRIEVGPSYNEQFF. Filled out from reference TRBV30 and TRBJ2-1, the complete variable domain reads SQTIHQWPATLVQPVGSPLSLECTVEGTSNPNLYWYRQAAGRGLQLLFYSVGIGQISSEVPQNLSASRPQDRQFILSSKKLLLSDSGFYLCAWSRIEVGPSYNEQFFGPGTRLTVL.

This chain uses TRBV18 with TRBJ1-1; D remains ambiguous. V was shortened by 3 bases and J by 0 bases, with 29 bases between the two germline ends. Germline values: CDR1 KGHSH, CDR2 LQKENI. This CDR3 has 21 amino acids. CDR3 bases: TGTGCCAGCTCACCCCCTCTGGATCACGAGGCACATGACCCCATGAACACTGAAGCTTTCTTT. The encoded protein is CASSPPLDHEAHDPMNTEAFF. Together with reference TRBV18 and TRBJ1-1, the CDR3 gives the full variable domain: NAGVMQNPRHLVRRRGQEARLRCSPMKGHSHVYWYRQLPEEGLKFMVYLQKENIIDESGMPKERFSAEFPKEGPSILRIQQVVRGDSAAYFCASSPPLDHEAHDPMNTEAFFGQGTRLTVV.

This clone turned up a few times. The CDR3 DNA sequence: TGTGCCATCAGCGCCGGGACTCCCTCCTACGAGCAGTACTTC. As protein: CAISAGTPSYEQYF. The gene calls are TRBV10-3 and TRBJ2-7; TRBD2 is a possible D gene (6 bases). In germline, CDR1 is ENHRY, CDR2 SYGVKD. The CDR3 is 14 residues long. Between the trimmed V and J ends, which lost 6 bases and 0 bases, there was a span of 12 bases.

This clone has just one count. The V call is TRBV7-8, the J call TRBJ1-4; 7 bases fit TRBD1. Germline assignment: CDR1 SGHVS and CDR2 FQNEAQ. This CDR3 contains 18 residues. V was pared by 5 bases and J by 7 bases, with 19 bases of the junction left unmatched. CDR3: CASSVVGEPRQGGEKLFF. CDR3 bases: TGTGCCAGCAGCGTTGTGGGGGAACCCAGACAGGGAGGTGAAAAACTGTTTTTT.

This sequence joins TRBV14 and TRBJ2-3; TRBD1 aligns across 8 bases. Germline trimming cut 6 bases from V and 10 bases from J; bases unmatched to any gene: 3. Per the germline V gene, CDR1 is SGHDN and CDR2 is FVKESK. This CDR3 has 11 amino acids. This chain's CDR3 is CASSQGAAQYF. The CDR3 coding sequence is TGTGCCAGCAGTCAGGGGGCTGCGCAGTATTTT.

V is TRBV19 and J is TRBJ2-1; D assignment may be TRBD1 or TRBD2 (5 bases each). Between the trimmed V and J ends, which lost 3 bases and 9 bases, there was a span of 18 bases. The CDR3 consists of 15 residues. Germline V CDR1 and CDR2: LNHDA, SQIVND (reference sequence). CDR3 sequence (DNA): TGTGCCAGTAGTATGTCCCCGCCGGCTGGGGGTGAGCAGTTCTTC. Translation: CASSMSPPAGGEQFF.

The chain is built from TRBV6-4 and TRBJ2-2; TRBD1 is a possible D gene (5 bases). CDR3 size: 13 residues. In germline, CDR1 is MRHNA, CDR2 SNTAGT. The V gene lost 2 bases and the J gene lost 6 bases, with 7 bases spanning the gap. This CDR3 reads CASSDQGAGELFF. The CDR3 bases are TGTGCCAGCAGTGACCAAGGGGCCGGGGAGCTGTTTTTT.

The V call is TRBV19, the J call TRBJ2-1; 9 nucleotides align to TRBD2. The CDR3 is 13 amino acids. The V segment lost 6 bases and the J segment 4 bases; nucleotides outside the gene matches: 1. Germline V lookup: CDR1 LNHDA, CDR2 SQIVND (reference sequence). The CDR3 is CASRRGGYNEQFF. Here the CDR3 DNA reads TGTGCCAGTAGGCGGGGGGGATACAATGAGCAGTTCTTC.

This sequence joins TRBV7-3 and TRBJ2-5; 7 bases agree with TRBD2. V lost 8 bases, J lost 1 base, and 10 bases stayed unmatched. Germline V lookup: CDR1 SGHTA, CDR2 FQGTGA. CDR3 length: 15 residues. The CDR3 nucleotides are TGTGCCAGCGGAAAAAACGGGGGGTTCCAAGAGACCCAGTACTTC. It specifies CASGKNGGFQETQYF.

This chain connects TRBV5-1 to TRBJ2-2; D is unclear. The CDR3 sequence is 13 residues long. The germline CDR1 and CDR2 sequences are SGHRS and YFSETQ. Between the trimmed V and J ends, which lost 0 bases and 7 bases, there was a span of 7 bases. CDR3 in amino acids: CASSLDQNGELFF. The CDR3 coding sequence is TGCGCCAGCAGCTTGGACCAGAACGGGGAGCTGTTTTTT.

This rearrangement joins TRBV7-2 to TRBJ1-1, with TRBD1 as a possible D gene (5 bases). Germline loops: CDR1 SGHTA, CDR2 FQGNSA. The CDR3 is 13 residues long. Trimming left V 3 bases short and J 1 base short, with 6 bases between. The CDR3, as DNA: TGTGCCAGCAGCTTTCAGGGGAACACTGAAGCTTTCTTT. Protein: CASSFQGNTEAFF.

There are a few counts of this clone. V usage is TRBV6-1 and J usage is TRBJ1-1; D is uncertain. The V end was cut by 7 bases, the J end by 3 bases, with 15 bases between. CDR3 length equals 14 residues. Germline CDR1 MNHNS, CDR2 SASEGT. This CDR3 is CASTIPWRHTEAFF. As DNA, the CDR3 is TGTGCCAGCACTATTCCTTGGCGACACACTGAAGCTTTCTTT.

The genes are TRBV7-8 and TRBJ1-1; D remains unclear. CDR3 length equals 13 residues. The germline V gene has CDR1 SGHVS and CDR2 FQNEAQ. The CDR3 sequence is CETRQLMNTEAFF. The CDR3, as DNA: TGTGAAACTCGGCAACTCATGAACACTGAAGCTTTCTTT.

The rearrangement joins TRBV25-1 to TRBJ2-3, with D unclear. The CDR3 sequence is 15 residues long. CDR1 MGHDK and CDR2 SYGVNS come from the germline V gene. With 3 bases removed from V and 1 base from J, the gap between germline ends came to 11 bases. For the CDR3, the DNA is TGTGCCAGCAGTGATGCACGGAGAGGCACAGATACGCAGTATTTT. It yields the protein CASSDARRGTDTQYF.

This chain joins TRBV7-2 and TRBJ2-3, with D possibly matching TRBD2 (6 bases). Trimming cost V 2 bases and J 4 bases, with 10 bases left between them. This CDR3 has 14 amino acids. The germline V gene encodes CDR1 SGHTA and CDR2 FQGNSA. The CDR3 protein is CASSLMSGSDTQYF. The DNA of the CDR3 is TGTGCCAGCAGCTTAATGAGCGGGTCAGATACGCAGTATTTT.

The rearrangement links TRBV5-1 to TRBJ2-2; D perhaps matches TRBD1 (6 bases). The CDR3 length is 16 residues. V lost 4 bases and J 2 bases, leaving 15 bases between the germline ends. CDR1 and CDR2 (germline): SGHRS, YFSETQ. CDR3 sequence: CASSTFGQRNTGELFF. For the CDR3, the DNA is TGCGCCAGCAGCACCTTTGGACAGCGCAACACCGGGGAGCTGTTTTTT.

The rearrangement uses TRBV30 and TRBJ1-1; D unresolved. The CDR3 extends over 13 amino acids. Looked up from germline, CDR1 is GTSNPN and CDR2 is SVGIG (reference sequence). Trimming took 4 bases from V and 0 from J, leaving 9 bases between them. The CDR3 protein is CAWNSGVNTEAFF. CDR3 sequence (DNA): TGTGCCTGGAATTCCGGGGTGAACACTGAAGCTTTCTTT.

CDR3 nucleotides: TGCAGCGTTGAAGGCTTCACTGAAGCTTTCTTT. This codes for CSVEGFTEAFF. The chain has TRBV29-1 and TRBJ1-1; no clear D gene. Deletions cut 1 base from V and 4 bases from J, with 4 bases between. Germline CDR1 reads SQVTM; CDR2 reads ANQGSEA. This CDR3 contains 11 residues.

J is TRBJ2-2 and V is TRBV19; 10 positions agree with TRBD2. After removal of 2 bases from V and 1 base from J, the junction contained 4 bases not matched to a gene. CDR1 LNHDA and CDR2 SQIVND come from the germline V gene (reference sequence). This CDR3 region has 17 residues. The CDR3 sequence is CASSINSGGMNTGELFF. CDR3 sequence (DNA): TGTGCCAGTAGTATAAATAGCGGGGGGATGAACACCGGGGAGCTGTTTTTT.